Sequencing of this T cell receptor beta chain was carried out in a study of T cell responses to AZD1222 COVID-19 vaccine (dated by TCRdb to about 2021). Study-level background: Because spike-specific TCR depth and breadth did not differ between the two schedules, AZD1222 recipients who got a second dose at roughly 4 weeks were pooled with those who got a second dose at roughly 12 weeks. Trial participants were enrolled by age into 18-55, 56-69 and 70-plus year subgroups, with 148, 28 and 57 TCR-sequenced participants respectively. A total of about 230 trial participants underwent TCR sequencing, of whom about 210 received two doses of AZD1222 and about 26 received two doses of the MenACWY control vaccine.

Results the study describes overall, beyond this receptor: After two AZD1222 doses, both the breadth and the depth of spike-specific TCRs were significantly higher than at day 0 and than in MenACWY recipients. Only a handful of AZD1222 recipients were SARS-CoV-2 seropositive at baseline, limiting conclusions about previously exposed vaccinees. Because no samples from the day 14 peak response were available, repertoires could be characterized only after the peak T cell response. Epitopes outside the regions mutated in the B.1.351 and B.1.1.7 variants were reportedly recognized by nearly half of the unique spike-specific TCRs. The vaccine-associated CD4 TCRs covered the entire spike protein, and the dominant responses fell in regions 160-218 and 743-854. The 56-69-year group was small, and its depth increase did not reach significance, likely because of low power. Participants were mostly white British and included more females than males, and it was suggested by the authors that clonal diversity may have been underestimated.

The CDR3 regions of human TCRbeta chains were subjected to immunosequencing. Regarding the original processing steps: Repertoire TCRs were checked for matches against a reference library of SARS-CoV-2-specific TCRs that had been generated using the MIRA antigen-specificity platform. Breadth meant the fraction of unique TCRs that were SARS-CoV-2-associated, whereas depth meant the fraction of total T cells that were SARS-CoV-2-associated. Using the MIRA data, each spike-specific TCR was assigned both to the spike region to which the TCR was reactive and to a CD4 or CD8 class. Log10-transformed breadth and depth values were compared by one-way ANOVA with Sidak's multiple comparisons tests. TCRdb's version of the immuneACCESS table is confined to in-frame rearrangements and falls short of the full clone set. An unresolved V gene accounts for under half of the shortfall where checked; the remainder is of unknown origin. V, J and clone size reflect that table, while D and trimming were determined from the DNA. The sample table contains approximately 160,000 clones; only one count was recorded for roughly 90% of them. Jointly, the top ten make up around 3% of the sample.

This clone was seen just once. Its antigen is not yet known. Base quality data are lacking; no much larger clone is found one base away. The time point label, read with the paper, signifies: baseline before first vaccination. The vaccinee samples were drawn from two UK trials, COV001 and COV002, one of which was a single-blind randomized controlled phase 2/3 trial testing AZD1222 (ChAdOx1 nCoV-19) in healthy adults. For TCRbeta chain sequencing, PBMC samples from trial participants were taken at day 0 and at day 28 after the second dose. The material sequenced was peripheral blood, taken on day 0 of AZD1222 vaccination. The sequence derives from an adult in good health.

The DNA sequence is as follows: TGTGCCAGCTCACGTCGCTCGGACAATGAGCAGTTCTTC. Its translation is CASSRRSDNEQFF. The chain is encoded by TRBV18 joined to TRBJ2-1, with no confident D gene call. CDR1 and CDR2 are read off the germline V gene as KGHSH and LQKENI. CDR3 length: 13 amino acids, cysteine to phenylalanine. Just CDR3 DNA is preserved here, 39 bases in frame from base 1. The trim is 4 bases for V and 5 bases for J, with a gap of 9 bases between the germline ends. Where the CDR3 stops, the reference TRBV18 and TRBJ2-1 genes take over; the full variable domain is NAGVMQNPRHLVRRRGQEARLRCSPMKGHSHVYWYRQLPEEGLKFMVYLQKENIIDESGMPKERFSAEFPKEGPSILRIQQVVRGDSAAYFCASSRRSDNEQFFGPGTRLTVL.